What follows are 10 T cell receptor beta chains derived from one specimen sequenced in a study of blood T cell repertoires in COVID-19. Sequencing was performed with immunoSEQ multiplex PCR; in TCRdb, only in-frame clones are kept and a portion is missing. The profile shows about 260,000 clones, about 88% of them singletons. Sequences were obtained from PBMCs or T cells enriched from blood (not recorded which). The receptor source for this set is a woman aged 45-59 years who had recovered from COVID-19.

This chain links TRBV6-1 with TRBJ2-4; D possibly corresponds to TRBD2 (5 bases). Germline V gene lookup returns CDR1 MNHNS and CDR2 SASEGT. Trimming removed 2 bases from V and 1 base from J, with 18 bases in between. CDR3 length: 18 amino acids. This CDR3 is CASSERFRESVAKNIQYF. For the CDR3, the DNA is TGTGCCAGCAGTGAAAGGTTTCGGGAATCGGTTGCCAAAAACATTCAGTACTTC.

The V gene is TRBV18, the J gene TRBJ2-1; D may be TRBD1 (5 bases). The CDR3 consists of 16 residues. V shed 2 bases and J shed 5 bases, with 16 bases lying between them. Germline values: CDR1 KGHSH, CDR2 LQKENI. The CDR3 reads CASSPSLGRENNEQFF. The CDR3 bases are TGTGCCAGCTCACCATCTTTGGGCAGGGAAAACAATGAGCAGTTCTTC.

This clone was detected a few times. The rearrangement uses TRBV7-9 and TRBJ2-2, with D tentatively TRBD2 (5 bases). V lost 0 bases and J lost 3, with 11 bases in between. The CDR3 has 16 residues. In germline, CDR1 is SEHNR, CDR2 FQNEAQ (reference sequence). DNA of the CDR3: TGTGCCAGCAGCTTAGCATATGGAGGTCACACCGGGGAGCTGTTTTTT. Amino acids: CASSLAYGGHTGELFF.

The J gene is TRBJ1-3, the V gene TRBV18; D remains ambiguous. Trimming took 3 bases from V and 0 from J, leaving 12 bases between them. CDR1 is KGHSH and CDR2 is LQKENI in the germline V gene. This CDR3 contains 16 residues. The CDR3 region is CASSPIDSDSGNTIYF. Here the CDR3 DNA reads TGTGCCAGCTCACCGATCGACTCCGACTCTGGAAACACCATATATTTT.

This chain joins TRBV7-8 and TRBJ2-5; 11 bases are shared with TRBD2. The CDR3 spans 17 residues. Germline V gene data show CDR1 as SGHVS and CDR2 as FQNEAQ. V shed 5 bases and J 4 bases; nucleotides not matched to a gene: 12. The CDR3 DNA sequence: TGTGCCAGCAGCCCGGTAAGACTAGCGGGGAACCGAGAGACCCAGTACTTC. Its translation is CASSPVRLAGNRETQYF.

The chain uses TRBV29-1 and TRBJ2-5, with D perhaps TRBD1 (6 bases). The V end was cut by 5 bases, the J end by 3 bases, with 16 bases between. The CDR3 consists of 14 residues. The germline V gene encodes CDR1 SQVTM and CDR2 ANQGSEA. The CDR3 nucleotides are TGCAGCGTTCTTAAAACCCGGACAGAAGAGACCCAGTACTTC. This sequence encodes CSVLKTRTEETQYF.

This clone was detected only once. Here the CDR3 DNA reads TGTGCCAGCAGCTTGGTTAGCGGGGGCACAGATACGCAGTATTTT. This translates into CASSLVSGGTDTQYF. The chain is built from TRBV5-5 and TRBJ2-3, with 8 nucleotides matching TRBD2. Losses at the gene ends were 0 bases for V and 1 base for J; bases not matched to a gene: 1. This CDR3 contains 15 residues. The germline gives CDR1 SGHKS, CDR2 YYEKEE (reference sequence).

The chain has TRBV7-9 and TRBJ1-1; D not certain. Trimming pared 1 base from V and 0 bases from J, leaving 9 bases between. The CDR3 is 15 residues long. In germline, CDR1 is SEHNR, CDR2 FQNEAQ (reference sequence). CDR3 DNA sequence: TGTGCCAGCAGCTTAGGAGGTACGGTGAACACTGAAGCTTTCTTT. Translating gives CASSLGGTVNTEAFF.

The chain carries TRBV5-6 and TRBJ1-6; no clear D gene. The CDR3 runs to 15 residues. Germline CDR1 SGHDT, CDR2 YYEEEE. Trimming removed 7 bases from V and 11 bases from J, with 22 bases in between. This chain's CDR3 is CASSEGGSSLAPLHF. The DNA for the CDR3 is TGTGCCAGCTCCGAGGGCGGTTCTTCGCTAGCACCCCTCCACTTT.

The J gene is TRBJ1-2, the V gene TRBV29-1; 11 positions match TRBD1. The CDR3 is 13 residues long. V lost 7 bases to trimming and J lost 7 bases; unmatched junction nucleotides: 8. The germline gives CDR1 SQVTM, CDR2 ANQGSEA. CDR3 in DNA: TGCAGCGGAAGGACAGGGGGCGCCCCTGGCTACACCTTC. Its protein product is CSGRTGGAPGYTF. The whole variable domain, remainder taken from reference TRBV29-1 and TRBJ1-2, is SAVISQKPSRDICQRGTSLTIQCQVDSQVTMMFWYRQQPGQSLTLIATANQGSEATYESGFVIDKFPISRPNLTFSTLTVSNMSPEDSSIYLCSGRTGGAPGYTFGSGTRLTVV.